The present T cell receptor beta chain was sequenced within a study of cytomegalovirus exposure and HLA in healthy donors (TCRdb year 2017). Study-wide context: In an earlier analysis of roughly 500 of the donors, approximately 260 Gb of sequence data and 90 million to 130 million unique TCR beta sequences from about 179 million T cells were reported. An early release covering roughly 640 HLA-typed donors comprised about 320 gigabases of sequencing data and approximately 85 million unique TCR sequences. Of the roughly 400 genotyped donors, roughly 80% were placed in the genetic ancestry cluster associated with self-reported Caucasian donors. The study was designed to test whether signatures of past pathogen exposure could be identified by cataloging public T cell receptors. The T cell repertoires of several hundred subjects were profiled by immunosequencing and related to cytomegalovirus serostatus. A separate validation cohort of roughly 130 different subjects was used in addition to the 666-subject first cohort. To predict cytomegalovirus infection status, the study combined high-throughput TCR immunosequencing, statistical association of individual TCRs with disease status, and machine learning. In a later analysis, previously published TCR beta repertoires from 666 donors were re-analyzed and high-resolution HLA genotyping was added so that TCR occurrence patterns could be studied. Rather than drawing on any new phenotypic data, the later analysis identified candidate immune exposures from TCR beta sequences and the way those sequences occurred across donors. In an earlier analysis of more than 550 of the donors, high-throughput TCR beta sequencing was used to judge whether each TCR beta V gene segment behaved as functional or pseudogenic. Donor age, sex, ethnicity and CMV serostatus were collected together with the repertoire data. Genome-wide SNP genotypes for about 65% of the roughly 700 donors were used in a later genetic analysis, which treated that subset as a discovery cohort. Every repertoire in the discovery cohort had been generated on one and the same sequencing platform. Both class I and class II loci were covered by HLA typing, at four-digit resolution. Typing coverage differed by locus: A, B, C, DRB1 and DQB1 were typed in about 620-640 donors, DQA1 in 500 to 550, DPA1 in 600 to 610, and DPB1 in 472. Roughly 5 DR-DQ haplotypes were handled as single units for association and clustering, since linkage in the cohort was strong. Among some 410 genotyped donors of the cohort, an average of around 240,000 unique TCR beta nucleotide sequences was sequenced per donor, of which roughly 17% were non-productive. Study-wide findings and limitations: A later analysis found that HLA-associated TCR beta chains were more clonally expanded and had lower generation probabilities than equally common non-associated chains. The sequencing pipeline was judged likely to have produced a cluster of highly shared sequence variants as a technical artifact. Strong co-occurrence of HLA alleles, especially DR and DQ, made assigning TCR associations to individual alleles difficult. Three of the identified cytomegalovirus-associated TCR beta chains were confirmed in vitro to be specific for cytomegalovirus antigens. HLA typing was unavailable for some donors at each locus, so association tests used only the typed subset. The 87-base-pair reads could not distinguish some IMGT-functional V segments, including TRBV6-2 and TRBV6-3, so those segments were excluded. Correlated functional status among segregating V segments might be attributable to linkage disequilibrium, but an unknown experimental factor could not be ruled out. According to a later analysis, parvovirus B19, influenza, CMV and Epstein-Barr virus appeared linked to several top co-occurrence clusters. Most CMV-associated TCR beta chains appeared to be HLA-restricted in a later analysis, and the HLA associations seemed to be driven largely by CMV exposure. Most TCR sequences were observed very rarely across donors, whereas some public TCRs were present in many individuals. Because counts were too low, around 17 rarely observed V segments, including chromosome 9 orphons, were left out of the earlier analysis of 500 to 650 of the donors. A later analysis found that TCR association rates varied across HLA loci, with DRB1 alleles showing the most associated TCRs and HLA-C alleles the fewest. The study gave a list of 150 to 200 TCR beta chains associated with cytomegalovirus. Broadly in line with IMGT annotations, most TCR beta V segments showed up in productive rearrangements about 90% or about 30% of the time in an earlier analysis of around 600 of the donors. A further reported finding was that TCR beta sequences accurately predicted the HLA-A and HLA-B alleles for most subjects in the first cohort. V-gene and J-gene trimming of TCR beta chains was associated with a missense DCLRE1C variant in a later genetic analysis, and the association was replicated in an independent cohort. The presence/absence analyses assumed that sequencing depth was roughly uniform across donors, and that assumption may not be true. In a later genetic analysis, fewer N-insertions in productive TCRs were reported among donors in an Asian-associated ancestry cluster than the roughly 700-donor mean. The classifier was reported to diagnose cytomegalovirus status with high specificity and sensitivity in both the original cohort and the validation cohort. The cohort was sequenced for TCR beta chains only, and without alpha or paired-chain data the features that could be detected were limited. The only immune exposure information available for the cohort was CMV serostatus. It was suggested by the authors that the approach could potentially be generalized to other disease states and immunological phenotypes. In a later analysis, around 17,000 TCR beta sequences were associated with specific HLA alleles at a false discovery rate of 0.05.

The library was obtained by the immunoSEQ multiplex PCR assay. A mixture of 60 forward primers for TCR Vbeta segments and 13 reverse primers for TCR Jbeta segments was used in the multiplex PCR. The CDR3 region of rearranged TCR beta genes was amplified from genomic DNA with a multiplex PCR assay. On the Illumina HiSeq System, the amplified TCR beta libraries were sequenced as 87-base-pair reads. From the authors' description of their analysis: Across the roughly 670 repertoires, a later analysis counted tens of millions of unique TCR beta chains, approximately 10 million of which were shared by at least two donors. A nearest-neighbor algorithm error-corrected the raw reads and collapsed the reads into unique sequences, merging closely related sequences to remove PCR and sequencing errors. CDR3 sequences were aligned to IMGT reference sequences to assign V, D and J gene segments. For a sequence to be retained, a match of at least six nucleotides to both a V gene segment and a J gene segment was required. A rearrangement counted as productive if the CDR3 had no stop codons and remained in frame with V and J, and every other rearrangement counted as non-productive. Following IMGT convention, CDR3 was defined as the stretch from the second conserved V-encoded cysteine to the conserved J-encoded phenylalanine. The earlier analysis of about 610 of the donors excluded any sequence lacking an unambiguous match to a single V gene segment. An earlier analysis of a few hundred of the donors called V segments functional above 56.7% productive rearrangements and segregating when the between-donor standard deviation exceeded 5%. To diagnose cytomegalovirus status from the catalog of TCR beta chain sequences, a statistical classification framework was built. V and J gene assignment, in a later analysis, came from comparing TCR nucleotide sequences with IMGT/GENE-DB human TR gene sequences. The TCRdist pipeline was used in a later analysis to assign CDR3 sequences and most-parsimonious VDJ recombination scenarios. In a later analysis, each TCR beta chain was defined by its CDR3 amino acid sequence together with its V-gene family, and reads lacking a unique V-gene family were excluded. As a way to deal with suspected cross-contamination and a sequencing artifact, a later analysis dropped hundreds of nucleotide sequences that were highly shared and had low generation probability. A later analysis calculated a clonal expansion index for each public chain from normalized within-repertoire ranks of inferred template counts. A later analysis computed generation probabilities with a VDJ recombination model fitted to out-of-frame rearrangements, and checked the results against IGoR. Hypergeometric tests were used in a later analysis to score TCR-TCR, TCR-HLA and TCR-CMV co-occurrence, with a repertoire-size bias correction applied to the TCR pairs. A later analysis estimated false discovery rates by permuting HLA or CMV assignments 20 times. In a later analysis, co-occurring TCRs were grouped using DBSCAN, and TCRdist sequence similarity was added for clustering within HLA-allele-positive subsets. Repertoires with fewer than 30,000 or more than 120,000 public chains, plus five repertoires with anomalous nucleotide sharing, were excluded from co-occurrence clustering. Drawn from immuneACCESS, this table holds only the in-frame rearrangements with V and J called that TCRdb kept. Clones are partly lost; checked studies trace under half to an unresolved V gene and leave the rest unexplained. That table supplies the V and J calls and clone size; D and trimming were determined from the DNA. This sample gives over 120,000 clones in total; over 65% of them show up just once. Of the sample, around 4.1% is held by the ten largest clones.

A note on this clone: Its cognate antigen has yet to be identified. No much larger clone exists at a distance of one base, and base qualities are not known.

V is shortened by 7 bases, J by 5 bases, and the region joining them spans 12 bases. The CDR3 spans 13 residues, from the cysteine through the phenylalanine. Only CDR3 DNA is held: 39 bases, read in frame from base 1. Looking up the germline V gene (reference sequence) yields CDR1 LNHDA and CDR2 SQIVND. In total, just over 650 healthy bone marrow donors made up the cohort. At the time of sampling, all cohort members were nominally healthy, though unrecorded immune exposures were likely present. The donor was CMV seropositive and belonged to the group of 250 to 350 seropositive cohort members. Each donor provided a peripheral blood sample, and peripheral blood mononuclear cells were used for TCR beta sequencing. The Qiagen DNeasy Blood Extraction Kit was used to extract genomic DNA from the blood cell samples.

The receptor was derived from a man aged 18 to 35 in good health and CMV-seropositive. The V and J genes are TRBV19 and TRBJ1-5; the D gene remains uncertain. Sequencing was carried out using PBMCs. The CDR3 reads CASTLRVHQPQHF. The DNA sequence reads TGTGCCAGTACCCTTAGAGTGCATCAGCCCCAGCATTTT.